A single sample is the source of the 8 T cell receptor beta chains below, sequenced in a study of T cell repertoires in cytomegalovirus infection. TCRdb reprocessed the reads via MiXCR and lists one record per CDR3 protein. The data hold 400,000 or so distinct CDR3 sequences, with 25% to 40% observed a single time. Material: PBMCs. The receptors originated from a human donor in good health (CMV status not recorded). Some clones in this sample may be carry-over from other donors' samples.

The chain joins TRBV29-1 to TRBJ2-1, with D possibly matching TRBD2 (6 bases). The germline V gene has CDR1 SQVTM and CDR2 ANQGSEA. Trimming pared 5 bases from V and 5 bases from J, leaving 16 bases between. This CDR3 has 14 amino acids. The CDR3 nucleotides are TGCAGCGTTATACTAGCCGTCTCTAACAATGAGCAGTTCTTC. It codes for CSVILAVSNNEQFF.

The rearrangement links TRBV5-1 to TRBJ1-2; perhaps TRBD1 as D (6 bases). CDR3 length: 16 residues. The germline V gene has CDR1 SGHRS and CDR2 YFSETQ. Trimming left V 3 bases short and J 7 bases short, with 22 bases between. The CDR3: CASSSREGGPISGYTF. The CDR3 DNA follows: TGCGCCAGCAGCTCTCGCGAAGGGGGACCAATCTCTGGCTACACCTTC. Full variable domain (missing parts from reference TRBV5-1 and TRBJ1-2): KAGVTQTPRYLIKTRGQQVTLSCSPISGHRSVSWYQQTPGQGLQFLFEYFSETQRNKGNFPGRFSGRQFSNSRSEMNVSTLELGDSALYLCASSSREGGPISGYTFGSGTRLTVV.

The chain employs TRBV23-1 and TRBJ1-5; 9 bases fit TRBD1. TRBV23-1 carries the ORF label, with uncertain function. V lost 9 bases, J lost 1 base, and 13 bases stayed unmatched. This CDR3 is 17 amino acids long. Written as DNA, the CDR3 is TGCGCCAGAAAATGGGACAGGGTAGTTTGCAGCAATCAGCCCCAGCATTTT. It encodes CARKWDRVVCSNQPQHF.

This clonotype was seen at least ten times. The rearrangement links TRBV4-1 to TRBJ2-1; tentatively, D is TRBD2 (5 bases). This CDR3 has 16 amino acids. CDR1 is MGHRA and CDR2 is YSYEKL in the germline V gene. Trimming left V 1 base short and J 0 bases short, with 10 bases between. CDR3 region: CASSQAPRGSYNEQFF. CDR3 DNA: TGCGCCAGCAGCCAAGCCCCCCGGGGCTCCTACAATGAGCAGTTCTTC.

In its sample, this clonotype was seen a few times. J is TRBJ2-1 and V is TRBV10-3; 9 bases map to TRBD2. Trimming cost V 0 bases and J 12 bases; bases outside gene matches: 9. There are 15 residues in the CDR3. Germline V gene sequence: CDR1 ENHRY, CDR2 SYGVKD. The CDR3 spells CAISESASGTRAQFF. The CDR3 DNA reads TGTGCCATCAGTGAGTCGGCTAGCGGGACAAGGGCGCAGTTCTTC.

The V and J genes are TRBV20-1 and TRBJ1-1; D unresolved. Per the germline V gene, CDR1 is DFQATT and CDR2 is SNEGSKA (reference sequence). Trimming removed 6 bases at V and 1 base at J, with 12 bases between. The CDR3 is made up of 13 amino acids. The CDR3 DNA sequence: TGCAGTGCCCCGGGAGCCCAGAACACTGAAGCTTTCTTT. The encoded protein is CSAPGAQNTEAFF.

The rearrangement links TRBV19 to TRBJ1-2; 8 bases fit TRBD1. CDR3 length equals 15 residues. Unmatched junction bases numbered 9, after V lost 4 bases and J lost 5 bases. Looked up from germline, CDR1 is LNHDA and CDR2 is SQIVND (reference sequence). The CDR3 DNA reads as TGTGCCAGTAGTAATCAAGGACAGGGAGAATATGGCTACACCTTC. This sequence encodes CASSNQGQGEYGYTF.

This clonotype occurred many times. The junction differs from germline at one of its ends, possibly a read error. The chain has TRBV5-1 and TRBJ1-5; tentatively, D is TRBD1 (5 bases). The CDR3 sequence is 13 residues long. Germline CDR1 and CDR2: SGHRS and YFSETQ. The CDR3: CASSLGRDQPQHF. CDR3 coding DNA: TGTGCCAGCAGCTTAGGCAGGGATCAGCCCCAGCATTTT.